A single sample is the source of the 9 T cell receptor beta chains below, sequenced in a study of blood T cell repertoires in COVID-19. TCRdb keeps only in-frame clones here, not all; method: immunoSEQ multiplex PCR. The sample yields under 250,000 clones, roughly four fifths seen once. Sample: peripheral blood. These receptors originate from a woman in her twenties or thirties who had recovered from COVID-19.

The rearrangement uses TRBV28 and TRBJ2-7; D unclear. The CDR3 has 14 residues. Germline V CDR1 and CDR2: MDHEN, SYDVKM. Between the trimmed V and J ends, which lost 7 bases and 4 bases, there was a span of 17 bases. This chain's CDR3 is CASTTPGLSYEQYF. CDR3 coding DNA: TGTGCCAGCACCACTCCCGGGTTGTCTTACGAGCAGTACTTC.

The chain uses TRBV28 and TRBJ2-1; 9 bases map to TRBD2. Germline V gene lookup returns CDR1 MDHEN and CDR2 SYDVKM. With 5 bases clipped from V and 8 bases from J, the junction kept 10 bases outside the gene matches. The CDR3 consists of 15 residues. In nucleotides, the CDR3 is TGTGCCAGCAGTCCCGAGCGGGGGGTGTTCGATGAGCAGTTCTTC. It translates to CASSPERGVFDEQFF.

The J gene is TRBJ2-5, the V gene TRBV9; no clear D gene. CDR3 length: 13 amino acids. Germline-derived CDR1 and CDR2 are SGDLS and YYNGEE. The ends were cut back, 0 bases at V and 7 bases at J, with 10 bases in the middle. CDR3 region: CASSVDSRATQYF. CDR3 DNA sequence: TGTGCCAGCAGCGTAGACAGCCGTGCGACCCAGTACTTC.

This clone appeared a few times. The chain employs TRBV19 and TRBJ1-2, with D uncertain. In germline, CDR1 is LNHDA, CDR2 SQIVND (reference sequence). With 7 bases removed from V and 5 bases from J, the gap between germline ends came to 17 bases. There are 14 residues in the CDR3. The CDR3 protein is CASTLSGMDYGYTF. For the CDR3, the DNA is TGTGCCAGTACCCTTTCGGGGATGGATTATGGCTACACCTTC.

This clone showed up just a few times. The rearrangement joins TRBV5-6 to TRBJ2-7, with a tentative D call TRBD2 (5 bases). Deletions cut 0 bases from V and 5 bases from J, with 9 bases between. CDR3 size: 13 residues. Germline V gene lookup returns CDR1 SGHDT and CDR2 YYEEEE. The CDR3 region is CASSLVGVHEQYF. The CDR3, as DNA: TGTGCCAGCAGCTTGGTCGGGGTCCACGAGCAGTACTTC.

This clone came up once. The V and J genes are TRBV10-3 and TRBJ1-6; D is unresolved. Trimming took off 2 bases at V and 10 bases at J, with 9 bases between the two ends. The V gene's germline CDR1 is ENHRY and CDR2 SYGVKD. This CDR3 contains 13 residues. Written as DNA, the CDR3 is TGTGCCATCAGTGAGACAGTAGGCTCACCCCTCCACTTT. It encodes CAISETVGSPLHF.

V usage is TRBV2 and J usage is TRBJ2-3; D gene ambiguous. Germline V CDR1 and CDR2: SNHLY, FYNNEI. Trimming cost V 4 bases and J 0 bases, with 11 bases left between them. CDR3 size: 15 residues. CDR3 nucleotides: TGTGCCAGCAGTGTTCCTGAGATAAGCACAGATACGCAGTATTTT. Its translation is CASSVPEISTDTQYF.

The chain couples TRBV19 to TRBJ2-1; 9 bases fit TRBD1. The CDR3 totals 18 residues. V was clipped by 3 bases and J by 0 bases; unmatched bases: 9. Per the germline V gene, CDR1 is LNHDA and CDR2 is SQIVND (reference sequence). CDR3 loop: CASSIDRGRSSSYNEQFF. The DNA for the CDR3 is TGTGCCAGTAGTATCGACAGGGGGAGGTCTAGCTCCTACAATGAGCAGTTCTTC.

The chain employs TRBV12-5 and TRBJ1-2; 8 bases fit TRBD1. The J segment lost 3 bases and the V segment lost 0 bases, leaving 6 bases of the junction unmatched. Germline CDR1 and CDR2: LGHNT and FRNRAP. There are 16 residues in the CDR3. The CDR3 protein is CASGLVTQGADYGYTF. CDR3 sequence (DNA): TGTGCTAGTGGTTTGGTAACGCAGGGGGCAGACTATGGCTACACCTTC.